The following is a T cell receptor (beta chain) sequence with its context. The sample is drawn from a study of cytomegalovirus exposure and HLA in healthy donors. The CDR3 consists of 18 residues. Germline CDR1 and CDR2: MDHEN and SYDVKM. V lost 2 bases to trimming and J lost 5 bases; unmatched junction nucleotides: 16. PCR was performed using 60 Vbeta and 13 Jbeta primers. Libraries were prepared by immunoSEQ multiplex PCR; TCRdb keeps only in-frame clonotypes and omits some of them. The table has 90,000 or so clones, roughly 74% seen once. The clonotype was recovered from a woman aged 18-30 years in good health and CMV-seropositive. Sequencing was carried out using PBMCs. The chain recombines TRBV28 with TRBJ2-7, with 9 bases aligning to TRBD2. For the CDR3, the DNA is TGTGCCAGCAGTTTACCCCCGGGGAGAGGGACTAGCTTCCACGAGCAGTACTTC. This gives the protein CASSLPPGRGTSFHEQYF.